Listed below are T cell receptor beta chains from one sample, sequenced in a study of blood T cell repertoires in COVID-19. Assay used: immunoSEQ multiplex PCR; TCRdb lists only in-frame clones, some missing. In the table there are 220,000 or so clones, approximately 86% of which are singletons. The specimen sequenced was peripheral blood. These receptors were obtained from a woman between 45 and 60 years old with COVID-19, enrolled during active disease. Each CDR3 is given with its conserved first and last residue. The D gene is left open where the match is weak. Only some rows state a clone size, as once, few, many or a class for expanded clones.

v_call,d_call,clone_size,j_call,cdr3_length,cdr3_aa,cdr3_nt
TRBV24-1,-,-,TRBJ2-5,13,CATRRQYQETQYF,TGTGCCACCAGAAGACAGTACCAAGAGACCCAGTACTTC
TRBV7-8,-,few,TRBJ1-3,14,CASSSETGGNTIYF,TGTGCCAGCAGCTCAGAGACAGGCGGAAACACCATATATTTT
TRBV5-3,TRBD1,-,TRBJ1-5,18,CARSEHRQGELSNQPQHF,TGTGCCAGAAGCGAACACAGACAGGGTGAATTAAGCAATCAGCCCCAGCATTTT
TRBV27,TRBD1,-,TRBJ2-1,13,CASSDDRVNEQFF,TGTGCCAGCAGTGACGACAGGGTCAATGAGCAGTTCTTC
TRBV5-1,-,-,TRBJ2-5,13,CASSLGVAETQYF,TGCGCCAGCAGCTTGGGGGTAGCCGAGACCCAGTACTTC
TRBV5-8,-,-,TRBJ2-3,15,CASSLGILGTDTQYF,TGTGCCAGCAGCTTGGGGATTCTAGGCACAGATACGCAGTATTTT
TRBV28,-,-,TRBJ2-1,12,CASRPTRNEQFF,TGTGCCAGCAGGCCTACTAGGAATGAGCAGTTCTTC
TRBV10-3,TRBD2,-,TRBJ2-3,13,CAIKVLAGDTQYF,TGTGCCATCAAAGTCCTAGCGGGGGATACGCAGTATTTT
TRBV24-1,-,-,TRBJ2-1,13,CATQGSSYNEQFF,TGTGCCACGCAGGGGAGCTCCTACAATGAGCAGTTCTTC
TRBV6-2/TRBV6-3,-,-,TRBJ1-2,15,CASSWGKDRLVGYTF,TGTGCCAGCAGTTGGGGCAAGGACAGACTTGTTGGCTACACCTTC
TRBV12-3/TRBV12-4,TRBD1,once,TRBJ1-5,12,CASSWTGWPQHF,TGTGCCAGCAGCTGGACAGGGTGGCCCCAGCATTTT
TRBV6-1,-,-,TRBJ1-2,14,CASSEVLGSGGYTF,TGTGCCAGCAGTGAAGTTCTGGGTTCGGGTGGCTACACCTTC
TRBV30,-,-,TRBJ1-6,17,CAWSLTPVSSYNSPLHF,TGTGCCTGGAGTTTGACTCCCGTGAGCTCCTATAATTCACCCCTCCACTTT
TRBV5-1,TRBD1,-,TRBJ2-5,14,CASSPTGYRETQYF,TGCGCCAGCAGCCCGACAGGGTACAGGGAGACCCAGTACTTC
TRBV5-1,-,-,TRBJ1-6,18,CASSLAGGSTGGNSPLHF,TGCGCCAGCAGCTTGGCCGGGGGGAGTACGGGCGGAAATTCACCCCTCCACTTT
TRBV3-1/TRBV3-2,-,-,TRBJ1-4,14,CASSLRRANEKLFF,TGTGCCAGCAGCCTCAGGAGGGCTAATGAAAAACTGTTTTTT
TRBV11-2,-,few,TRBJ1-6,13,CASSLDPGSPLHF,TGTGCCAGCAGCTTAGATCCGGGATCACCCCTCCACTTT
TRBV30,TRBD2,-,TRBJ2-3,15,CAWTISGGAADTQYF,TGTGCCTGGACCATTAGCGGGGGGGCCGCAGATACGCAGTATTTT
TRBV5-4,-,-,TRBJ2-2,16,CASSPKWGSVTGELFF,TGTGCCAGCAGCCCGAAGTGGGGCAGTGTGACCGGGGAGCTGTTTTTT
TRBV5-6,-,-,TRBJ1-1,14,CASSPLRDNVGAFF,TGTGCCAGCAGCCCCCTCCGGGACAATGTGGGGGCTTTCTTT
TRBV30,TRBD1,-,TRBJ2-3,13,CASTGAHTDTQYF,TGTGCCTCGACAGGGGCTCACACAGATACGCAGTATTTT
TRBV5-8,-,-,TRBJ1-1,15,CASSLGQGMDTEAFF,TGTGCCAGCAGCTTGGGGCAGGGGATGGACACTGAAGCTTTCTTT
TRBV28,-,-,TRBJ1-5,16,CASSPGGARGNQPQHF,TGTGCCAGCAGCCCCGGGGGGGCGCGGGGGAATCAGCCCCAGCATTTT
TRBV6-2/TRBV6-3,TRBD1,once,TRBJ1-2,14,CASSFTTGWYGYTF,TGTGCCAGCAGCTTTACGACAGGGTGGTATGGCTACACCTTC
TRBV5-8,-,once,TRBJ1-2,15,CASSAPPGVSYGYTF,TGTGCCAGCAGCGCACCTCCAGGGGTTAGCTATGGCTACACCTTC
TRBV18,TRBD1,-,TRBJ1-2,13,CASSPTGENGYTF,TGTGCCAGCTCCCCGACAGGGGAGAATGGCTACACCTTC
TRBV5-1,-,-,TRBJ2-2,14,CASSRDTYTGELFF,TGCGCCAGCAGCCGGGACACCTACACCGGGGAGCTGTTTTTT
TRBV5-1,TRBD1,few,TRBJ1-2,15,CASSLEGQGAYGYTF,TGCGCCAGCAGCTTGGAGGGACAGGGGGCCTATGGCTACACCTTC
TRBV24-1,-,-,TRBJ2-1,17,CATSEPTSLGSYNEQFF,TGTGCCACCAGTGAGCCTACTAGCCTAGGTTCCTACAATGAGCAGTTCTTC
TRBV27,-,-,TRBJ1-2,14,CASSQFGTLDGYTF,TGTGCCAGCAGCCAATTCGGGACTCTGGACGGCTACACCTTC
TRBV2,TRBD1,-,TRBJ1-4,14,CASSDTGVNEKLFF,TGTGCCAGCAGTGATACAGGGGTTAATGAAAAACTGTTTTTT
TRBV6-2/TRBV6-3,TRBD1,many,TRBJ1-6,15,CASSYKGQGYSPLHF,TGTGCCAGCAGTTACAAGGGACAGGGGTATTCACCCCTCCACTTT
TRBV7-3,-,-,TRBJ1-6,15,CASSLGGASGSPLHF,TGTGCCAGCAGCTTAGGAGGGGCGTCAGGCTCACCCCTCCACTTT
TRBV19,-,-,TRBJ1-5,15,CASSILGGGNQPQHF,TGTGCCAGTAGTATTCTCGGAGGAGGCAATCAGCCCCAGCATTTT
TRBV29-1,-,-,TRBJ2-1,13,CSVGSKGQNEQFF,TGCAGCGTCGGTTCAAAGGGGCAAAATGAGCAGTTCTTC
TRBV6-5,TRBD1,-,TRBJ1-2,12,CASSWDRNGYTF,TGTGCCAGCAGTTGGGACAGGAATGGCTACACCTTC
TRBV3-1/TRBV3-2,TRBD2,-,TRBJ2-5,18,CASSQVPGLGTLKGAQYF,TGTGCCAGCAGCCAGGTCCCGGGACTAGGTACCTTAAAAGGGGCCCAGTACTTC
TRBV15,-,-,TRBJ1-5,15,CATSLTGGANQPQHF,TGTGCCACCAGCCTGACCGGAGGCGCTAATCAGCCCCAGCATTTT
TRBV7-8,-,-,TRBJ2-3,15,CASSLNRGGADTQYF,TGTGCCAGCAGCTTAAACAGGGGAGGAGCAGATACGCAGTATTTT
TRBV15,-,once,TRBJ2-1,16,CATSRVRGSSYNEQFF,TGTGCCACCAGCAGGGTCAGGGGAAGCTCCTACAATGAGCAGTTCTTC
TRBV3-1/TRBV3-2,-,once,TRBJ1-2,15,CASSQVWAGEDGYTF,TGTGCCAGCAGCCAAGTTTGGGCCGGGGAGGATGGCTACACCTTC
TRBV2,-,-,TRBJ2-7,14,CASSEAWTSYEQYF,TGTGCCAGCAGTGAAGCGTGGACAAGCTACGAGCAGTACTTC
TRBV5-4,-,-,TRBJ2-5,14,CASSPGTMQETQYF,TGTGCCAGCAGCCCCGGCACTATGCAAGAGACCCAGTACTTC
TRBV30,TRBD1,-,TRBJ1-5,15,CAWSGGTGSNQPQHF,TGTGCCTGGAGTGGGGGGACAGGGAGCAATCAGCCCCAGCATTTT
TRBV4-1,-,few,TRBJ1-5,15,CASSQDVGEVQPQHF,TGCGCCAGCAGCCAAGATGTAGGGGAGGTACAGCCCCAGCATTTT
TRBV15,TRBD2,once,TRBJ2-3,18,CATSTQSPQRGSTDTQYF,TGTGCCACCAGCACCCAATCCCCCCAGCGGGGGAGCACAGATACGCAGTATTTT
TRBV20-1,-,-,TRBJ1-2,11,CSPVSNGGYTF,TGCAGTCCTGTATCTAACGGGGGCTACACCTTC
TRBV7-2,TRBD1,-,TRBJ1-2,17,CASSLGGRDRGGYGYTF,TGTGCCAGCAGCTTAGGGGGCCGGGACAGGGGCGGCTATGGCTACACCTTC
TRBV24-1,-,-,TRBJ2-6,13,CATQKSGANVLTF,TGTGCCACCCAGAAATCTGGGGCCAACGTCCTGACTTTC
TRBV19,TRBD1,few,TRBJ1-5,16,CASRGQGASRNQPQHF,TGTGCCAGCCGGGGACAGGGGGCTTCTAGAAATCAGCCCCAGCATTTT
TRBV5-1,TRBD1,-,TRBJ2-1,13,CASSLTGGNEQFF,TGCGCCAGCAGCTTGACAGGGGGGAATGAGCAGTTCTTC
TRBV19,TRBD1,-,TRBJ2-7,13,CASSFGQGNEQYF,TGTGCCAGTAGTTTCGGACAGGGAAACGAGCAGTACTTC
TRBV28,TRBD1,-,TRBJ2-3,17,CASSPSGQAGRTDTQYF,TGTGCCAGCAGTCCCTCTGGACAGGCTGGCCGCACAGATACGCAGTATTTT
TRBV15,-,-,TRBJ1-5,15,CATSRVSGSNQPQHF,TGTGCCACCAGCAGAGTCTCGGGTAGCAATCAGCCCCAGCATTTT
TRBV5-1,TRBD1,-,TRBJ1-1,16,CASSSFPMDRATEAFF,TGCGCCAGCAGCTCCTTCCCCATGGACAGGGCCACTGAAGCTTTCTTT
TRBV6-4,TRBD2,-,TRBJ2-5,15,CASSDGTSGGETQYF,TGTGCCAGCAGTGATGGGACTAGCGGGGGTGAGACCCAGTACTTC
TRBV5-8,-,-,TRBJ1-5,17,CASSPKVWTSSNQPQHF,TGTGCCAGCAGCCCAAAAGTATGGACAAGCAGCAATCAGCCCCAGCATTTT
TRBV5-4,TRBD1,-,TRBJ1-1,17,CASSSGGTGGAGTEAFF,TGTGCCAGCAGCTCGGGGGGGACAGGGGGCGCGGGCACTGAAGCTTTCTTT